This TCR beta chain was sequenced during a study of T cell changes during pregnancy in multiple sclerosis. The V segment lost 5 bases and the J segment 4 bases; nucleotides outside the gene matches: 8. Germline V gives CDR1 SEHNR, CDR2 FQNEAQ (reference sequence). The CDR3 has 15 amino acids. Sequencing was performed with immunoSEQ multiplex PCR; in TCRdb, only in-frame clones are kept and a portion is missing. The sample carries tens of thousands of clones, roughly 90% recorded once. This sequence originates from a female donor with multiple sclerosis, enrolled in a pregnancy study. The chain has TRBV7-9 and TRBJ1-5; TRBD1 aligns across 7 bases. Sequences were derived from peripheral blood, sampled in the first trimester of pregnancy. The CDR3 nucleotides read TGTGCCAGCAGCACGGAGGGGGCCCGGAATCAGCCCCAGCATTTT. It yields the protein CASSTEGARNQPQHF.